This section outlines one TCR beta chain sequence together with its context. Antigen: not known. Here immunoSEQ multiplex PCR was the method, and the copy in TCRdb shows in-frame clones only, minus some. Found here are 2,500 to 3,000 clones, roughly 31% of them singletons; the top ten hold around 10%. The data derive from a study of T cells in localized non-small cell lung cancer. Atypia-free lung next to the tumor was sampled at least 2 cm from its margin. General observations from the study: Median approximately 58 top-100 tumor clones were shared with paired adjacent lung. Those with higher blood T cell density had longer overall survival.

Trimming removed 0 bases from V and 8 bases from J, with 15 bases in between. Germline V gene data show CDR1 as SGHRS and CDR2 as YFSETQ. CDR3 length: 15 amino acids. The chain employs TRBV5-1 and TRBJ2-4, with unresolved D. The sample was normal lung tissue next to the tumor, taken before any cancer treatment. The TCR sequence derives from a male donor aged 60 or over with stage I squamous cell lung carcinoma. CDR3 sequence (DNA): TGCGCCAGCAGCTTGGCCTCCGACTCCTGGCACATTCAGTACTTC. Translation: CASSLASDSWHIQYF.